The present T cell receptor beta chain was sequenced within a study of cytomegalovirus exposure and HLA in healthy donors. Study background: About 180 million T cells yielded some 120 million unique TCR beta sequences in earlier analysis.

This CDR3 is built from 15 residues. Germline V gene lookup returns CDR1 MGHDK and CDR2 SYGVNS. Trimming removed 3 bases from V and 7 bases from J; junction bases left unmatched: 8. The primer mix had 60 Vbeta and 13 Jbeta primers. The protocol was immunoSEQ multiplex PCR, while the TCRdb copy is restricted to in-frame clones and leaves out a portion. The sample lists about 93,000 clones; around three fifths were seen once. The clonotype comes from a boy aged 10-17 years in good health and CMV-seropositive. The sequencing sample was made of PBMCs. The gene calls are TRBV25-1 and TRBJ1-2, with 10 positions matching TRBD1. As DNA, the CDR3 is TGTGCCAGCAGTGACCCGGACAGGGGGGACCGTGGCTACACCTTC. Its translation: CASSDPDRGDRGYTF.